The clone carrying this T cell receptor beta chain showed up just once. Its antigen is still unknown. Stated treatment: some 20 received Ad26.COV2.S at low or high dose, single or two shots; about 5 received placebo; per-sample allocation not given. Specimens were obtained on day 63 following the first vaccine or placebo injection. These data originate in a study of Ad26.COV2.S vaccination and SARS-CoV-2 variants. Clones were sequenced by immunoSEQ multiplex PCR, and TCRdb holds only the in-frame ones, with some missing. This table holds roughly 460,000 clones, about 89% found once. Points from the study as a whole: A substantial breadth of spike-specific CD8+ and CD4+ T cell responses after vaccination has been reported. Spike-specific TCR breadth in vaccine recipients exceeded that seen in placebo recipients.

The clonotype comes from a person aged 18 to 59 who received the Ad26.COV2.S COVID-19 vaccine or a placebo. Specimen: peripheral blood, collected in a trial of Ad26.COV2.S vaccine versus placebo.

CDR3 sequence reads: CASSTRDPKDTEAFF. The CDR3 nucleotides read TGCGCCAGCAGCACGCGGGACCCGAAGGACACTGAAGCTTTCTTT. The chain combines TRBV5-1 with TRBJ1-1; D possibly corresponds to TRBD1 (5 bases). V lost 4 bases and J lost 3, with 16 bases in between. This CDR3 contains 15 residues. Germline V gene data show CDR1 as SGHRS and CDR2 as YFSETQ. Full variable domain (rest looked up from reference TRBV5-1 and TRBJ1-1): KAGVTQTPRYLIKTRGQQVTLSCSPISGHRSVSWYQQTPGQGLQFLFEYFSETQRNKGNFPGRFSGRQFSNSRSEMNVSTLELGDSALYLCASSTRDPKDTEAFFGQGTRLTVV.